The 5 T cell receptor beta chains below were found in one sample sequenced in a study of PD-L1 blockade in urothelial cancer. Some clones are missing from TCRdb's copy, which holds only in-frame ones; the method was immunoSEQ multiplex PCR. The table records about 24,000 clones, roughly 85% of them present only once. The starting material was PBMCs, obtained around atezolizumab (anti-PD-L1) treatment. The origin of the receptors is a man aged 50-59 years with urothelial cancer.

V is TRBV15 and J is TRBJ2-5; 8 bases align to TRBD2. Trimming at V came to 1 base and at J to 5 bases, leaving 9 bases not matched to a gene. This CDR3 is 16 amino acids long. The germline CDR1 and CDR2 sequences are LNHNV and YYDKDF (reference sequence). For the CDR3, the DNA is TGTGCCACCAGCAGAGCGCCTCGGGGGGGCGGGGAGACCCAGTACTTC. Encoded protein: CATSRAPRGGGETQYF. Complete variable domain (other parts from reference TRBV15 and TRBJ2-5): DAMVIQNPRYQVTQFGKPVTLSCSQTLNHNVMYWYQQKSSQAPKLLFHYYDKDFNNEADTPDNFQSRRPNTSFCFLDIRSPGLGDTAMYLCATSRAPRGGGETQYFGPGTRLLVL.

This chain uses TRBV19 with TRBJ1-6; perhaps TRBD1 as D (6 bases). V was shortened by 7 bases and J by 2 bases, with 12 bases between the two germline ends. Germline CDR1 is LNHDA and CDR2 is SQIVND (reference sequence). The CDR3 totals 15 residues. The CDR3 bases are TGTGCCAGTACCGCACAGGGACCCTATAATTCACCCCTCCACTTT. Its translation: CASTAQGPYNSPLHF.

The DNA of the CDR3 is TGTGCCTGGTTCAATCGCCGGGAGGCCTCCTACGAGCAGTACTTC. It encodes CAWFNRREASYEQYF. The chain couples TRBV30 to TRBJ2-7, with 7 bases identical to TRBD2. After removal of 5 bases from V and 0 bases from J, the junction contained 10 bases not matched to a gene. This CDR3 has 15 residues. Germline loops: CDR1 GTSNPN, CDR2 SVGIG (reference sequence).

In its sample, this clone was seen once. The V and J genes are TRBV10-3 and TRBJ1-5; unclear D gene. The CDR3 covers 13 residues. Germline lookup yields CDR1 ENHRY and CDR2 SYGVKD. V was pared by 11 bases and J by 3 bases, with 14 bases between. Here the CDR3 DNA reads TGTGCCGCCGGAGAACCTTTCAATCAGCCCCAGCATTTT. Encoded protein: CAAGEPFNQPQHF.

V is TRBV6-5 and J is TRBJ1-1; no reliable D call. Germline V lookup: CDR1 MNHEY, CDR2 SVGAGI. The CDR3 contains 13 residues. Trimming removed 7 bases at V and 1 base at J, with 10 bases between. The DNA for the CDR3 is TGTGCCAGCAACCCTCGGGGGAACACTGAAGCTTTCTTT. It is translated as CASNPRGNTEAFF.